The present T cell receptor (beta chain) was sequenced within a study of blood T cell repertoires in COVID-19. Overall study context: The samples span acute and convalescent COVID-19 from the United States, Italy and Spain. The analysed material was cDNA or gDNA that came from T cells, B-cell-depleted T cells, or PBMCs.

V was clipped by 7 bases and J by 1 base, with 13 bases between them. Germline values: CDR1 SGHAT, CDR2 FQNNGV. The CDR3 consists of 15 residues. In the original analysis: Amplification of reference gene primers provided the estimated nucleated cell counts. Sequenced by immunoSEQ multiplex PCR; TCRdb stores in-frame clones only, minus some. The V and J calls and clone size were taken over from that table, and D and trimming were inferred from the DNA. The sample records around 220,000 clones, more than 60% being singletons. This clone was detected only a few times. V is TRBV11-2 and J is TRBJ2-2, with D possibly being TRBD2 (5 bases). What was sequenced was peripheral blood. This clonotype originated in a woman in her thirties or forties with active or convalescent COVID-19. CDR3 residues: CASKLGVGNTGELFF. Written as DNA, the CDR3 is TGTGCCAGCAAACTCGGGGTCGGGAACACCGGGGAGCTGTTTTTT.